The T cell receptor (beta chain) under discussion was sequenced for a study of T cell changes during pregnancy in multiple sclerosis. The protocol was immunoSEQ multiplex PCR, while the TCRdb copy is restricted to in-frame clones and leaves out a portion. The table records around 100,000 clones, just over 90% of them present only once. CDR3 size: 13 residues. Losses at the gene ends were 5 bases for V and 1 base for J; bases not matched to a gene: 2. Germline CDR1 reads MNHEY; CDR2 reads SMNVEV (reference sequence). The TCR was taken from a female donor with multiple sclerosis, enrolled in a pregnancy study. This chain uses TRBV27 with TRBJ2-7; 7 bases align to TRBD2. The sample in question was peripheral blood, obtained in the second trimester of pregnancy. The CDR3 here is CASSAGLSYEQYF. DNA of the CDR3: TGTGCCAGCAGTGCGGGACTATCCTACGAGCAGTACTTC.